These 3 T cell receptor beta chains were sequenced from one sample in a study of a mutant IDH1 vaccine in newly diagnosed glioma. The repertoire was sequenced with immunoSEQ multiplex PCR; TCRdb's copy has only in-frame clones and lacks some. The data show 100,000 to 120,000 clones, with 75% to 90% seen just once and roughly 0.65% held by the top ten. The time point denotes: week 11, during vaccination. Doses consisted of 300 ug of mutant IDH1 20-mer peptide each, paired with topical imiquimod. These receptors have no identified antigens. The sample consisted of PBMCs, taken from a glioma patient whose treatment included an IDH1 peptide vaccine. The receptors shown here come from a woman between 45 and 60 years old with glioma.

This chain uses TRBV6-5 with TRBJ2-7, with D unclear. This CDR3 is 13 amino acids long. Trimming removed 2 bases at V and 4 bases at J, with 9 bases between. CDR1 is MNHEY, CDR2 SVGAGI, per germline. CDR3: CASSYGHLYEQYF. In nucleotides, the CDR3 is TGTGCCAGCAGTTACGGGCATTTATACGAGCAGTACTTC.

Concerning this clone itself: At the DNA level, this CDR3 is encoded by other sequences in the same sample as well. This chain joins TRBV7-9 and TRBJ1-1; perhaps TRBD1 as D (5 bases). Germline loops: CDR1 SEHNR, CDR2 FQNEAQ (reference sequence). Trimming took 7 bases from V and 5 from J, leaving 11 bases between them. The length of the CDR3 is 12 residues. CDR3 sequence: CASTPGGTEAFF. CDR3 DNA: TGTGCCAGCACCCCCGGGGGGACTGAAGCTTTCTTT.

The chain recombines TRBV30 with TRBJ2-3, with a possible D match to TRBD1 (6 bases). V lost 3 bases, J lost 2 bases, and 12 bases lay in between. The germline CDR1 and CDR2 sequences are GTSNPN and SVGIG (reference sequence). This CDR3 is built from 14 residues. CDR3 in DNA: TGTGCCTGGAGGATACAGGGAGTCACAGATACGCAGTATTTT. It encodes CAWRIQGVTDTQYF.